This T cell receptor beta chain was sequenced during a study of cytomegalovirus exposure and HLA in healthy donors. Turning to the study itself: Falling in the Caucasian-associated ancestry cluster were about 82% of approximately 400 genotyped donors.

Study-level results: Analysis was performed later, and it showed HLA-associated TCR beta chains to be more clonally expanded than equally common others. Earlier analysis looked at TCR beta V segments, and most were productive about 90% or about 30% of the time.

The V gene's germline CDR1 is MNHNS and CDR2 SASEGT. This CDR3 has 14 residues. With 4 bases clipped from V and 1 base from J, the junction kept 1 base outside the gene matches. In regard to this clone: The antigen is not known.

The PCR ran on 60 Vbeta and 13 Jbeta primers. The protocol was immunoSEQ multiplex PCR, while the TCRdb copy is restricted to in-frame clones and leaves out a portion. The sample carries more than 80,000 clones, 75% recorded once. This clonotype was obtained from a man aged 35-49 years in good health and CMV-seronegative. Sequenced material: PBMCs. J is TRBJ2-3 and V is TRBV6-1; 8 bases map to TRBD2. This CDR3 reads CASSVSGGTDTQYF. In DNA, the CDR3 is TGTGCCAGCAGTGTTAGCGGGGGCACAGATACGCAGTATTTT.